This is a list of T cell receptor beta chains from one sample in a study of blood T cell repertoires in COVID-19. Libraries were prepared by immunoSEQ multiplex PCR; TCRdb keeps only in-frame clonotypes and omits some of them. The sample records approximately 60,000 clones, about 70% being singletons. What was sequenced was peripheral blood. All receptors derive from a human donor in a cohort sampled during active COVID-19. The CDR3 runs from the conserved cysteine through the conserved F or W. The order of the fields is CDR3 protein, CDR3 DNA, J gene, D gene, clone size, V gene, CDR3 length. The D gene is left open where the match is weak. Expanded clones get a size class; other rows say once, few or many, or leave the size out.

CASSQGSTSGGARQYF | TGTGCCAGCAGCCAAGGTTCGACTAGCGGGGGGGCGCGGCAGTACTTC | TRBJ2-7 | TRBD2 | NA | TRBV3-1/TRBV3-2 | 16
CASSTGSRYEKLFF | TGTGCCAGTAGTACGGGATCGAGATATGAAAAACTGTTTTTT | TRBJ1-4 | NA | NA | TRBV19 | 14
CASRNRENTEAFF | TGTGCCAGCAGGAACAGGGAAAACACTGAAGCTTTCTTT | TRBJ1-1 | NA | NA | TRBV12-3/TRBV12-4 | 13
CSVITGQGVSGANVLTF | TGCAGCGTCATAACGGGACAGGGGGTTTCTGGGGCCAACGTCCTGACTTTC | TRBJ2-6 | TRBD1 | NA | TRBV29-1 | 17
CAWSDPTGYSYEQYF | TGTGCCTGGAGCGATCCGACAGGGTACTCCTACGAGCAGTACTTC | TRBJ2-7 | TRBD1 | NA | TRBV30 | 15
CASSPRTGGYEQYF | TGTGCCAGCAGCCCCAGGACAGGGGGATACGAGCAGTACTTC | TRBJ2-7 | TRBD1 | NA | TRBV7-2 | 14
CASSLTRPGTGNTIYF | TGTGCCAGCAGCTTAACACGGCCAGGTACGGGAAACACCATATATTTT | TRBJ1-3 | NA | NA | TRBV11-2 | 16
CASSLGDPGVYGYTF | TGTGCCAGCAGCTTGGGAGATCCAGGGGTCTATGGCTACACCTTC | TRBJ1-2 | NA | NA | TRBV5-4 | 15
CASRPGQQIYNEQFF | TGCGCCAGCAGGCCGGGACAACAAATCTACAATGAGCAGTTCTTC | TRBJ2-1 | NA | NA | TRBV5-1 | 15
CASSFLTEAFF | TGTGCCAGCAGCTTTCTTACTGAAGCTTTCTTT | TRBJ1-1 | NA | NA | TRBV7-2 | 11
CASSMTRTGELFF | TGTGCCAGTAGTATGACGAGGACCGGGGAGCTGTTTTTT | TRBJ2-2 | NA | once | TRBV19 | 13
CASSPGRARGGRNEQFF | TGTGCCAGCAGCCCCGGGAGGGCCCGGGGAGGTCGGAATGAGCAGTTCTTC | TRBJ2-1 | TRBD2 | NA | TRBV9 | 17
CASSLAHRGGTEAFF | TGTGCCAGCAGCTTAGCGCATAGAGGGGGCACTGAAGCTTTCTTT | TRBJ1-1 | NA | NA | TRBV7-8 | 15
CASSADRGGNEKLFF | TGTGCCAGCAGCGCCGACAGGGGCGGTAATGAAAAACTGTTTTTT | TRBJ1-4 | TRBD1 | NA | TRBV5-6 | 15
CASSYSGAPDGYTF | TGTGCCAGCAGTTACTCAGGGGCCCCGGATGGCTACACCTTC | TRBJ1-2 | NA | NA | TRBV6-5 | 14
CSASSWRGDSYTQYF | TGCAGTGCTAGTAGTTGGCGGGGGGATTCATATACGCAGTATTTT | TRBJ2-3 | TRBD2 | once | TRBV20-1 | 15
CSASLLAGGAESEQFF | TGCAGTGCTAGTTTACTAGCGGGGGGGGCGGAGAGTGAGCAGTTCTTC | TRBJ2-1 | TRBD2 | once | TRBV20-1 | 16
CASIEGGPVNEQFF | TGTGCCAGCATCGAGGGGGGGCCTGTCAATGAGCAGTTCTTC | TRBJ2-1 | NA | NA | TRBV6-5 | 14
CASSYWSSQETQYF | TGTGCCAGCTCTTACTGGAGTTCGCAAGAGACCCAGTACTTC | TRBJ2-5 | NA | NA | TRBV6-2/TRBV6-3 | 14